Below are 30 T cell receptor beta chains sequenced from a single sample in a study of blood T cell repertoires in COVID-19 (dated by TCRdb to about 2020). Receptor libraries were prepared by the immunoSEQ multiplex PCR assay. Entries here come from immuneACCESS through TCRdb and include only in-frame sequences with V and J called. Some clones fail to appear in such tables; in the studies checked, an unresolved V gene covers under half of the shortfall, and the cause of the remainder is unknown. In this sample the table shows 430,000 or so clones, roughly 90% of which occur a single time. Of the sample, roughly 0.87% falls within the top ten clones. Material: peripheral blood. These receptors originate from a man between 18 and 29 years old with COVID-19, enrolled during active disease.

The chain employs TRBV6-5 and TRBJ2-7; 8 bases are a match to TRBD1. The CDR3 sequence is 13 residues long. Germline loops: CDR1 MNHEY, CDR2 SVGAGI. The V segment lost 7 bases and the J segment 5 bases; nucleotides outside the gene matches: 7. CDR3 protein: CASKVDRDHEQYF. The CDR3 region has the DNA TGTGCCAGCAAGGTGGACAGGGACCACGAGCAGTACTTC.

With regard to this clone: One end of the junction does not line up with germline, which may come from a read error. CDR3 loop: CASREAGGPQTQYF. The CDR3 DNA is TGTGCCAGCAGGGAAGCGGGAGGGCCCCAGACCCAGTACTTC. V and J are TRBV2 and TRBJ2-5, with 10 nucleotides matching TRBD2. This CDR3 comprises 14 residues. Per the germline V gene, CDR1 is SNHLY and CDR2 is FYNNEI.

The rearrangement uses TRBV6-5 and TRBJ2-3; D unclear. V lost 7 bases, J lost 4 bases, and 9 bases lay in between. CDR3 size: 12 residues. Germline V lookup: CDR1 MNHEY, CDR2 SVGAGI. The CDR3: CASTAVSDTQYF. As DNA, the CDR3 is TGTGCCAGCACCGCAGTATCAGATACGCAGTATTTT.

V usage is TRBV20-1 and J usage is TRBJ1-2; no reliable D call. The germline gives CDR1 DFQATT, CDR2 SNEGSKA (reference sequence). With 6 bases removed from V and 8 bases from J, the gap between germline ends came to 7 bases. The CDR3 is made up of 9 amino acids. The DNA of the CDR3 is TGCAGTGCCGGGAGCGGCTACACCTTC. Amino acids: CSAGSGYTF.

The CDR3 sequence: CASSPSQITSTDTQYF. The CDR3 DNA follows: TGTGCCAGCAGCCCATCACAGATTACTAGCACAGATACGCAGTATTTT. The chain combines TRBV5-4 with TRBJ2-3; the D is unclear. Between the trimmed V and J ends, which lost 4 bases and 0 bases, there was a span of 15 bases. The CDR3 covers 16 residues. Germline V lookup: CDR1 SGHNT, CDR2 YYREEE (reference sequence).

The V call is TRBV3-1 (or the pseudogene TRBV3-2), the J call TRBJ2-7, with D perhaps TRBD1 (6 bases). CDR3 length: 15 amino acids. Germline V gives CDR1 LGHDT, CDR2 YNNKEL (reference sequence). V lost 0 bases and J lost 6, with 15 bases in between. CDR3: CASSQDFRGEGEQYF. In DNA, the CDR3 is TGTGCCAGCAGCCAAGATTTCAGGGGAGAGGGCGAGCAGTACTTC.

Only a few counts were recorded for this clone. The CDR3 here is CASSIVGPGQISFGELFF. CDR3 nucleotide sequence: TGTGCCAGTAGTATAGTAGGTCCGGGACAGATATCATTCGGGGAGCTGTTTTTT. The chain employs TRBV19 and TRBJ2-2, with TRBD1 matching 7 bases. The V and J ends lost 1 base and 7 bases, in that order; junction bases with no gene match: 15. CDR1 and CDR2 (germline): LNHDA, SQIVND (reference sequence). CDR3 length: 18 residues.

V and J are TRBV9 and TRBJ2-5; 9 bases map to TRBD2. Germline lookup yields CDR1 SGDLS and CDR2 YYNGEE. The CDR3 runs to 15 residues. Trimming at V came to 4 bases and at J to 7 bases, leaving 11 bases not matched to a gene. CDR3 loop: CASSSASGVPGTQYF. As DNA, the CDR3 is TGTGCCAGCAGCTCTGCTAGCGGGGTACCAGGGACCCAGTACTTC. Full variable domain (remainder filled in from reference TRBV9 and TRBJ2-5): DSGVTQTPKHLITATGQRVTLRCSPRSGDLSVYWYQQSLDQGLQFLIQYYNGEERAKGNILERFSAQQFPDLHSELNLSSLELGDSALYFCASSSASGVPGTQYFGPGTRLLVL.

The chain carries TRBV30 and TRBJ1-5; weak D call: TRBD1 (5 bases). CDR1 and CDR2 from the germline V gene are GTSNPN and SVGIG (reference sequence). V dropped 2 bases and J dropped 7 bases, with 12 bases sitting between them. This CDR3 comprises 13 residues. The CDR3, as DNA: TGTGCCTGGAGTACAAGGGGAGGACAGCCCCAGCATTTT. Protein sequence: CAWSTRGGQPQHF.

V usage is TRBV29-1 and J usage is TRBJ1-1, with no clear D. Trimming took off 7 bases at V and 2 bases at J, with 14 bases between the two ends. The CDR3 is made up of 13 amino acids. Germline V lookup: CDR1 SQVTM, CDR2 ANQGSEA. This chain's CDR3 is CSAAGVSNTEAFF. The CDR3 DNA reads as TGCAGCGCTGCCGGGGTCTCTAACACTGAAGCTTTCTTT. Together with reference TRBV29-1 and TRBJ1-1, the CDR3 gives the full variable domain: SAVISQKPSRDICQRGTSLTIQCQVDSQVTMMFWYRQQPGQSLTLIATANQGSEATYESGFVIDKFPISRPNLTFSTLTVSNMSPEDSSIYLCSAAGVSNTEAFFGQGTRLTVV.

V gene TRBV7-2 combines with J gene TRBJ2-1, with D uncertain. The CDR3 covers 15 residues. Germline V gives CDR1 SGHTA, CDR2 FQGNSA. V dropped 6 bases and J dropped 4 bases, with 16 bases sitting between them. CDR3 sequence: CASRRYSQTYNEQFF. The CDR3 DNA reads TGTGCCAGCAGACGATACAGCCAAACTTACAATGAGCAGTTCTTC.

The V and J genes are TRBV9 and TRBJ2-1, with 7 nucleotides matching TRBD1. V dropped 0 bases and J dropped 1; count of bases not matched to a gene: 4. Germline lookup yields CDR1 SGDLS and CDR2 YYNGEE. The CDR3 runs 16 residues. The CDR3 DNA reads TGTGCCAGCAGCGTAGGGGGACAGCCTTCCTACAATGAGCAGTTCTTC. This sequence encodes CASSVGGQPSYNEQFF. The variable domain in full, with the rest retrieved from reference TRBV9 and TRBJ2-1, is DSGVTQTPKHLITATGQRVTLRCSPRSGDLSVYWYQQSLDQGLQFLIQYYNGEERAKGNILERFSAQQFPDLHSELNLSSLELGDSALYFCASSVGGQPSYNEQFFGPGTRLTVL.

The chain joins TRBV6-5 to TRBJ1-1, with TRBD1 matching 11 bases. Germline V gene lookup returns CDR1 MNHEY and CDR2 SVGAGI. This CDR3 is built from 15 residues. J gave up 8 bases and V 0 bases, and 5 bases lay outside the gene matches. The CDR3 is CASSYSGTGGAEAFF. The CDR3 DNA sequence: TGTGCCAGCAGTTACTCCGGGACAGGGGGGGCAGAAGCTTTCTTT.

This clone was counted between two and nine times. This chain uses TRBV7-9 with TRBJ1-2; D not resolved. CDR1 is SEHNR, CDR2 FQNEAQ, per germline (reference sequence). CDR3 size: 15 residues. The V and J ends lost 1 base and 5 bases respectively, with 14 bases between them. The CDR3 sequence is CASSLVIRTEYGYTF. CDR3 coding DNA: TGTGCCAGCAGCTTAGTCATACGGACTGAGTATGGCTACACCTTC.

The count of this clone is one. V is TRBV6-2 or TRBV6-3 and J is TRBJ1-5, with 7 bases identical to TRBD1. Trimming cost V 6 bases and J 4 bases; bases outside gene matches: 6. Looked up from germline, CDR1 is MNHEY and CDR2 is SVGEGT. This CDR3 region has 14 residues. The CDR3 region has the DNA TGTGCCAGCAGCCCGGGACAGCCAAATCAGCCCCAGCATTTT. This translates into CASSPGQPNQPQHF.

This chain connects TRBV2 to TRBJ2-2, with TRBD2 identical over 9 bases. V was pared by 5 bases and J by 2 bases, with 9 bases of the junction left unmatched. The germline V gene has CDR1 SNHLY and CDR2 FYNNEI. The CDR3 runs to 17 residues. The CDR3 sequence is CASSSASGGLNTGELFF. DNA for the CDR3: TGTGCCAGCAGTTCAGCCAGCGGGGGGCTCAACACCGGGGAGCTGTTTTTT. Complete variable domain (other parts from reference TRBV2 and TRBJ2-2): EPEVTQTPSHQVTQMGQEVILRCVPISNHLYFYWYRQILGQKVEFLVSFYNNEISEKSEIFDDQFSVERPDGSNFTLKIRSTKLEDSAMYFCASSSASGGLNTGELFFGEGSRLTVL.

The CDR3 spells CATSRDRGPYNEQFF. The CDR3 DNA reads TGTGCCACCAGCAGAGATCGGGGTCCCTACAATGAGCAGTTCTTC. This chain joins TRBV15 and TRBJ2-1; a weak D match, TRBD2 (5 bases). V was clipped by 0 bases and J by 2 bases, with 8 bases between them. There are 15 residues in the CDR3. In germline, CDR1 is LNHNV, CDR2 YYDKDF (reference sequence).

This clone was detected once. The rearrangement joins TRBV9 to TRBJ2-7, with D unresolved. Trimming took off 3 bases at V and 3 bases at J, with 4 bases between the two ends. The CDR3 runs to 11 residues. The germline V gene encodes CDR1 SGDLS and CDR2 YYNGEE. In DNA, the CDR3 is TGTGCCAGCAGCGCCGGCTACGAGCAGTACTTC. Translated, it gives CASSAGYEQYF. The whole variable domain, filled in from reference TRBV9 and TRBJ2-7, reads DSGVTQTPKHLITATGQRVTLRCSPRSGDLSVYWYQQSLDQGLQFLIQYYNGEERAKGNILERFSAQQFPDLHSELNLSSLELGDSALYFCASSAGYEQYFGPGTRLTVT.

V is TRBV5-5 and J is TRBJ2-3; D might be TRBD1 (6 bases). The germline CDR1 and CDR2 sequences are SGHKS and YYEKEE (reference sequence). The CDR3 runs 15 residues. V dropped 5 bases and J dropped 1 base, with 14 bases sitting between them. CDR3 bases: TGTGCCAGCAGGCCACAGGGAATAGGCACAGATACGCAGTATTTT. It is translated as CASRPQGIGTDTQYF.

The chain couples TRBV7-9 to TRBJ1-1, with unresolved D. V was pared by 5 bases and J by 7 bases, with 11 bases between. Looked up from germline, CDR1 is SEHNR and CDR2 is FQNEAQ (reference sequence). CDR3 length equals 12 residues. The CDR3 reads CASSEVGSEAFF. CDR3 DNA sequence: TGTGCCAGCAGCGAGGTGGGGAGTGAAGCTTTCTTT. The variable domain in full, completed from reference TRBV7-9 and TRBJ1-1, reads DTGVSQNPRHKITKRGQNVTFRCDPISEHNRLYWYRQTLGQGPEFLTYFQNEAQLEKSRLLSDRFSAERPKGSFSTLEIQRTEQGDSAMYLCASSEVGSEAFFGQGTRLTVV.

The V and J genes are TRBV18 and TRBJ1-3; D is undetermined. V lost 2 bases and J 1 base, leaving 9 bases between the germline ends. Germline V lookup: CDR1 KGHSH, CDR2 LQKENI. CDR3 size: 15 residues. The CDR3 loop is CASSPDMSSGNTIYF. CDR3 in DNA: TGTGCCAGCTCACCAGACATGAGTTCTGGAAACACCATATATTTT.

With respect to this clone: Distinct nucleotide sequences in the sample also encode this CDR3. CDR3 sequence reads: CASSLGLAGTYEQYF. For the CDR3, the DNA is TGTGCCAGCAGCTTAGGATTAGCGGGAACCTACGAGCAGTACTTC. This chain uses TRBV7-2 with TRBJ2-7; 8 bases fit TRBD2. The V gene's germline CDR1 is SGHTA and CDR2 FQGNSA. Trimming at V came to 1 base and at J to 2 bases, leaving 4 bases not matched to a gene. CDR3 length: 15 amino acids.

V usage is TRBV5-5 and J usage is TRBJ1-4; D possibly corresponds to TRBD1 (6 bases). CDR3 length equals 15 residues. The V end was cut by 0 bases, the J end by 6 bases, with 12 bases between. Germline V gene data show CDR1 as SGHKS and CDR2 as YYEKEE (reference sequence). Here the CDR3 reads CASSLESRGHEKLFF. The CDR3 DNA sequence: TGTGCCAGCAGCTTGGAGAGCAGGGGACATGAAAAACTGTTTTTT.

The genes are TRBV25-1 and TRBJ2-5, with D possibly being TRBD1 (5 bases). This CDR3 has 13 residues. V was pared by 4 bases and J by 3 bases, with 9 bases between. Germline V gene data show CDR1 as MGHDK and CDR2 as SYGVNS. The CDR3 here is CASSGTSKETQYF. The CDR3 DNA is TGTGCCAGCAGTGGGACATCAAAAGAGACCCAGTACTTC.

The chain has TRBV24-1 and TRBJ2-7; 11 bases are a match to TRBD1. The CDR3 totals 15 residues. Germline values: CDR1 KGHDR, CDR2 SFDVKD. Trimming took 4 bases from V and 6 from J; bases not matched to a gene: 7. CDR3 sequence: CATSDPGQGGFEQYF. DNA for the CDR3: TGTGCCACCAGTGACCCGGGACAGGGGGGCTTCGAGCAGTACTTC.

The genes are TRBV19 and TRBJ2-1; D is possibly TRBD2 (6 bases). Trimming cost V 3 bases and J 6 bases, with 18 bases left between them. This CDR3 has 16 residues. The germline CDR1 and CDR2 sequences are LNHDA and SQIVND (reference sequence). CDR3 loop: CASSIPNRDSRNEQFF. The DNA of the CDR3 is TGTGCCAGTAGTATTCCAAACCGGGACTCGCGCAATGAGCAGTTCTTC.

The chain has TRBV6-5 and TRBJ2-7; 8 nucleotides align to TRBD2. CDR1 is MNHEY and CDR2 is SVGAGI in the germline V gene. CDR3 length: 16 residues. V shed 2 bases and J 2 bases; nucleotides not matched to a gene: 8. CDR3 sequence: CASSYDSGGAAYEQYF. DNA for the CDR3: TGTGCCAGCAGTTACGACTCGGGGGGGGCCGCCTACGAGCAGTACTTC.

V and J are TRBV6-2 or TRBV6-3 and TRBJ2-3, with 7 positions matching TRBD2. This CDR3 has 15 amino acids. Trimming at V came to 2 bases and at J to 2 bases, leaving 4 bases not matched to a gene. Per germline, CDR1 MNHEY and CDR2 SVGEGT. As DNA, the CDR3 is TGTGCCAGCAGTTACGAAAGCGGGGACACAGATACGCAGTATTTT. Residues: CASSYESGDTDTQYF.

The chain carries TRBV7-9 and TRBJ1-6; D gene uncertain. The CDR3 totals 14 residues. Germline loops: CDR1 SEHNR, CDR2 FQNEAQ (reference sequence). Deletions cut 1 base from V and 8 bases from J, with 9 bases between. The CDR3 region has the DNA TGTGCCAGCAGCTTAGTGGACTTAGATTCACCCCTCCACTTT. It yields the protein CASSLVDLDSPLHF.

The chain couples TRBV12-5 to TRBJ2-5; D uncertain. The CDR3 runs to 11 residues. CDR1 and CDR2 (germline): LGHNT, FRNRAP. V dropped 9 bases and J dropped 5 bases, with 10 bases sitting between them. In DNA, the CDR3 is TGTGCTAGCAGCTTCGGGGAGACCCAGTACTTC. It translates to CASSFGETQYF.